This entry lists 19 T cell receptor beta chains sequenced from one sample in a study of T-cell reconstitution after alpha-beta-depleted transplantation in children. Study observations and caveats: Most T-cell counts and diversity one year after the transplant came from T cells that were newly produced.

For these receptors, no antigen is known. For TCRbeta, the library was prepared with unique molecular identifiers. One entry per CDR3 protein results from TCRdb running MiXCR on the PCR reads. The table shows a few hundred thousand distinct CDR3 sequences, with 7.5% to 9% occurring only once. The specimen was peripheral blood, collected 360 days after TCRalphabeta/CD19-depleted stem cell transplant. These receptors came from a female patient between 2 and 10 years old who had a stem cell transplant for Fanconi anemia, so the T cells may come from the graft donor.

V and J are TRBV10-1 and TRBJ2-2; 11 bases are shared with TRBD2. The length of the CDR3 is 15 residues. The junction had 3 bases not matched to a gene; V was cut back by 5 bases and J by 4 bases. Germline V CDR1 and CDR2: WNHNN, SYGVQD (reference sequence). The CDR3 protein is CASSPGTSGTGELFF. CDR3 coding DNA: TGCGCCAGCAGTCCTGGGACTAGCGGCACCGGGGAGCTGTTTTTT.

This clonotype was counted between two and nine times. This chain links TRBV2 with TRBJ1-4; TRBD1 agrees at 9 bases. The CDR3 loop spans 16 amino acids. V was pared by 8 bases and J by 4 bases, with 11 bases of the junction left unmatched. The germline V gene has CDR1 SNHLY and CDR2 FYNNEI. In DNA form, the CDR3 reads TGTGCCAGCGGTCCGGGACAGGGACCTTTTAATGAAAAACTGTTTTTT. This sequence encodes CASGPGQGPFNEKLFF.

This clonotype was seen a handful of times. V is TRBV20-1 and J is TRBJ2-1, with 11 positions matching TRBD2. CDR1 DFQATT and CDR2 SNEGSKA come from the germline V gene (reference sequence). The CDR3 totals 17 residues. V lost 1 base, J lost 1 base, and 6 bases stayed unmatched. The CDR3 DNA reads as TGCAGTGCTAGAGTTAGCGGGGGGGCCTGGTCCTACAATGAGCAGTTCTTC. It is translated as CSARVSGGAWSYNEQFF.

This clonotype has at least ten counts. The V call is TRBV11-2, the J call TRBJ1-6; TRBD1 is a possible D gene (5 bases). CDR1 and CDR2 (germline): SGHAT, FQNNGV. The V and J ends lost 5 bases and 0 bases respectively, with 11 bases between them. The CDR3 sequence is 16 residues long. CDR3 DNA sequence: TGTGCCAGCAGCCGACCCCAGGGCTCCTATAATTCACCCCTCCACTTT. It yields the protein CASSRPQGSYNSPLHF. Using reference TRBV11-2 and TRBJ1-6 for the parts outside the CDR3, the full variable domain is EAGVAQSPRYKIIEKRQSVAFWCNPISGHATLYWYQQILGQGPKLLIQFQNNGVVDDSQLPKDRFSAERLKGVDSTLKIQPAKLEDSAVYLCASSRPQGSYNSPLHFGNGTRLTVT.

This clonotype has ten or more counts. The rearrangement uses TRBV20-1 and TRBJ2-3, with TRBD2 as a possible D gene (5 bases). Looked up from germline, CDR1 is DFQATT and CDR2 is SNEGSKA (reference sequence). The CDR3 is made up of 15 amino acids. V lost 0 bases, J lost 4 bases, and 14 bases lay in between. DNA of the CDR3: TGCAGTGCTAGAGACTCCGGGGTAGCGTCAGATACGCAGTATTTT. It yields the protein CSARDSGVASDTQYF.

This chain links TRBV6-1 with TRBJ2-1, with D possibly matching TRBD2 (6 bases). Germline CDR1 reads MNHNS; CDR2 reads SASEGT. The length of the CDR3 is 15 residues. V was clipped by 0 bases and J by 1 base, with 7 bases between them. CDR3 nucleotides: TGTGCCAGCAGTGAAGCGCGGGGTTCCTACAATGAGCAGTTCTTC. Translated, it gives CASSEARGSYNEQFF.

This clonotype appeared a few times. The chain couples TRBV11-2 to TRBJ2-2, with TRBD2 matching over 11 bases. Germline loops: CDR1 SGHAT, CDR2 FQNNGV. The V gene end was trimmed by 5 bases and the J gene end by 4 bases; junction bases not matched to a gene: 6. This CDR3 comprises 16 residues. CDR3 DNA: TGTGCCAGCAGCCGTACTAGCGGGGGACGCACCGGGGAGCTGTTTTTT. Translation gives CASSRTSGGRTGELFF. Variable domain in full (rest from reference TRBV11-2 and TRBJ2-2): EAGVAQSPRYKIIEKRQSVAFWCNPISGHATLYWYQQILGQGPKLLIQFQNNGVVDDSQLPKDRFSAERLKGVDSTLKIQPAKLEDSAVYLCASSRTSGGRTGELFFGEGSRLTVL.

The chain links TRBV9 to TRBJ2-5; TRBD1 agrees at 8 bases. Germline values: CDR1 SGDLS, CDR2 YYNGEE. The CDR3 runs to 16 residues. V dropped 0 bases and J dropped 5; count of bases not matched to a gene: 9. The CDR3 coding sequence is TGTGCCAGCAGCGTAGGAACAGGGGGGACGGGGGAGACCCAGTACTTC. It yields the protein CASSVGTGGTGETQYF.

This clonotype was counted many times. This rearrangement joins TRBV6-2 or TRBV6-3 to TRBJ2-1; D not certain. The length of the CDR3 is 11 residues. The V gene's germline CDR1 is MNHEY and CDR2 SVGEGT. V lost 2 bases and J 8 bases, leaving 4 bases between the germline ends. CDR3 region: CASSYGDEQFF. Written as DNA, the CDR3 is TGTGCCAGCAGTTACGGTGATGAGCAGTTCTTC.

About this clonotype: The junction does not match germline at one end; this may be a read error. The CDR3 nucleotides are TGTGCCAGCACCTTAGGGAGACTAGCGGAGCTACCACAACTGTACGAGCAGTACTTC. Translation: CASTLGRLAELPQLYEQYF. The V call is TRBV11-2, the J call TRBJ2-7; 9 bases fit TRBD2. The CDR3 runs 19 residues. Germline CDR1 is SGHAT and CDR2 is FQNNGV.

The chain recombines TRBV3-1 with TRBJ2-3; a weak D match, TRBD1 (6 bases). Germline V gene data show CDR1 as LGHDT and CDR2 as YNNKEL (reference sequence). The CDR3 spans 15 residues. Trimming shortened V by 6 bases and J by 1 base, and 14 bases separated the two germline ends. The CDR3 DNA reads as TGTGCCAGCAGGCTAAGGGGACATCGCACAGATACGCAGTATTTT. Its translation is CASRLRGHRTDTQYF.

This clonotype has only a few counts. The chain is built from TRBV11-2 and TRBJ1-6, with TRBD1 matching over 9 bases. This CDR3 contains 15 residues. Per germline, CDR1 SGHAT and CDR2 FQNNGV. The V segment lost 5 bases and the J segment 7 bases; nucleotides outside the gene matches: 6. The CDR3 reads CASSPTGGMNSPLHF. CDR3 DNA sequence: TGTGCCAGCAGCCCGACAGGGGGTATGAATTCACCCCTCCACTTT.

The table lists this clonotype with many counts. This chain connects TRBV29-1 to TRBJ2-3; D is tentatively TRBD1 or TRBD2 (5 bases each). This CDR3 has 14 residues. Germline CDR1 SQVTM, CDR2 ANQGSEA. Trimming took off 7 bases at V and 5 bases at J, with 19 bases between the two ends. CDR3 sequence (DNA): TGCAGCGCAGGGACCCTCCTCCAGGGAGATACGCAGTATTTT. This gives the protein CSAGTLLQGDTQYF.

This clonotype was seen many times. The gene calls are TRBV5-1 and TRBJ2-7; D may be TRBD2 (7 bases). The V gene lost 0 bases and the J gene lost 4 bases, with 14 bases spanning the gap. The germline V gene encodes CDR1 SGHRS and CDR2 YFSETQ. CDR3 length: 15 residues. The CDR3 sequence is CASSLVGGLGYEQYF. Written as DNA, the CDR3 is TGCGCCAGCAGCTTGGTCGGGGGGCTTGGGTACGAGCAGTACTTC.

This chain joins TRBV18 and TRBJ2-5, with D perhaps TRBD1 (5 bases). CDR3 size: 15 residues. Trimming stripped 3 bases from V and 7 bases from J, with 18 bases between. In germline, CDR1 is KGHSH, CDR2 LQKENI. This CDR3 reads CASSPSGVPRGTQYF. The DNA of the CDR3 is TGTGCCAGCTCACCCTCCGGAGTCCCTAGGGGGACCCAGTACTTC.

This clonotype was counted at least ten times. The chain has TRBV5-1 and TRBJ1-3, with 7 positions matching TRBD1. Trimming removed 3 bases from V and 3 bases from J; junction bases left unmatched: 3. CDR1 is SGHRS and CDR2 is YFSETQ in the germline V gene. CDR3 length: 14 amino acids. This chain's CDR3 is CASSYDRVGNTIYF. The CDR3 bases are TGCGCCAGCAGCTACGACAGGGTTGGAAACACCATATATTTT. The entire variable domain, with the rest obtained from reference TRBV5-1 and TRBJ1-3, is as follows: KAGVTQTPRYLIKTRGQQVTLSCSPISGHRSVSWYQQTPGQGLQFLFEYFSETQRNKGNFPGRFSGRQFSNSRSEMNVSTLELGDSALYLCASSYDRVGNTIYFGEGSWLTVV.

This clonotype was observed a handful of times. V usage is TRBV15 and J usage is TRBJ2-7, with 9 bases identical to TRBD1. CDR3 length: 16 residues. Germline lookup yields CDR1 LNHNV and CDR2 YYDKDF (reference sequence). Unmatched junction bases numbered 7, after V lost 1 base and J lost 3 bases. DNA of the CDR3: TGTGCCACCAGCAGAGGCGTGGGACAGGGCCTCTACGAGCAGTACTTC. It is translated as CATSRGVGQGLYEQYF.

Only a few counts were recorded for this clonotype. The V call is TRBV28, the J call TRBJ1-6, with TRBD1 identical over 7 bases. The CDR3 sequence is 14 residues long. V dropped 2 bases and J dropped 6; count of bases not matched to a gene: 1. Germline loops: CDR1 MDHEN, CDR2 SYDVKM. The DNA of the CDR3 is TGTGCCAGCAGTTTACACAGGGGTAATTCACCCCTCCACTTT. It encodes CASSLHRGNSPLHF.

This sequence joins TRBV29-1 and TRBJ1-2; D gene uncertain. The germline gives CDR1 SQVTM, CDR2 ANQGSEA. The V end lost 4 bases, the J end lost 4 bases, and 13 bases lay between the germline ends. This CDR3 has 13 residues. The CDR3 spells CSVAGFDSYGYTF. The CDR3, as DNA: TGCAGCGTTGCAGGTTTCGATAGCTATGGCTACACCTTC.